One sample yielded the 32 T cell receptor beta chains listed below, sequenced in a study of CXCR3-negative and CXCR3-positive naive CD8 T cells. Study-level findings and limits: Hydrophobicity of TRB CDR3s was greater in CXCR3-positive naive cells than in CXCR3-negative naive cells.

Their antigens are not known. The method, 5' RACE with UMI labels, was used to prepare the TRB cDNA libraries. No DNA is given; TCRdb re-called the 5' RACE reads and lists each CDR3 protein once. The table lists about 150,000 distinct CDR3 sequences, with 0.41% in the top ten. The sample taken for sequencing was naive CXCR3+ CD8+ T cells from blood. Subset described: CD45RO-CCR7+CD27+CD95- naive CD8+ T cells expressing CXCR3 (TNR3+). The source of these receptors is a human donor in good health. Some clones in this sample may be carry-over from other donors' samples.

CDR3 residues: CAISDLNPGTRSYEQYF. The chain combines TRBV10-3 with TRBJ2-7; TCRdb picks TRBD1, but there is no DNA to check that call. CDR1 is ENHRY and CDR2 is SYGVKD in the germline V gene. The CDR3 consists of 17 residues.

The chain couples TRBV12-3 or TRBV12-4 to TRBJ2-1; TCRdb indicates TRBD1, and absent DNA this call remains unverified. CDR3 length: 15 amino acids. CDR3 loop: CASSFGTVYYNEQFF.

This rearrangement joins TRBV6-5 to TRBJ2-7; TCRdb indicates TRBD2, and absent DNA this call remains unverified. This CDR3 is 16 amino acids long. The V gene's germline CDR1 is MNHEY and CDR2 SVGAGI. This CDR3 is CASSYSRVLAAYEQYF.

The gene calls are TRBV5-1 and TRBJ2-7; the D call from TCRdb, TRBD1, cannot be confirmed without DNA. The CDR3 is 13 residues long. Looked up from germline, CDR1 is SGHRS and CDR2 is YFSETQ. CDR3 residues: CASRAPSTDEQYF.

This chain joins TRBV7-9 and TRBJ1-5. CDR1 is SEHNR, CDR2 FQNEAQ, per germline (reference sequence). The CDR3 has 12 amino acids. The CDR3 reads CAVQEDNQPQHF.

The V call is TRBV24-1, the J call TRBJ2-1; lacking DNA, the TRBD1 call made by TCRdb goes unchecked. The CDR3 is 15 amino acids. CDR1 is KGHDR, CDR2 SFDVKD, per germline. The CDR3 region is CATSSRQGAYNEQFF.

V gene TRBV6-2 or TRBV6-3 combines with J gene TRBJ2-7; TCRdb reports TRBD1, a call that lacks DNA to check it against. The germline V gene has CDR1 MNHEY and CDR2 SVGEGT. The CDR3 totals 14 residues. Here the CDR3 reads CASSTGDGTYEQYF.

The V gene is TRBV20-1, the J gene TRBJ2-7; the TCRdb D gene call, TRBD1, has no DNA to confirm it. Germline CDR1 is DFQATT and CDR2 is SNEGSKA (reference sequence). The CDR3 extends over 17 amino acids. CDR3 sequence: CSARPGTGSFFSYEQYF.

V usage is TRBV2 and J usage is TRBJ2-1; TCRdb picks TRBD1, but there is no DNA to check that call. This CDR3 is built from 15 residues. The germline V gene encodes CDR1 SNHLY and CDR2 FYNNEI. The CDR3 spells CASRSGQGSYNEQFF. Drawing the rest from reference TRBV2 and TRBJ2-1, the complete variable domain is EPEVTQTPSHQVTQMGQEVILRCVPISNHLYFYWYRQILGQKVEFLVSFYNNEISEKSEIFDDQFSVERPDGSNFTLKIRSTKLEDSAMYFCASRSGQGSYNEQFFGPGTRLTVL.

The chain joins TRBV14 to TRBJ2-7; the TRBD2 assignment by TCRdb is unverifiable without DNA. The CDR3 has 17 residues. Germline V gives CDR1 SGHDN, CDR2 FVKESK. CDR3: CASSQDPGLFFSYEQYF.

V gene TRBV7-2 combines with J gene TRBJ1-1. Germline assignment: CDR1 SGHTA and CDR2 FQGNSA. The CDR3 totals 14 residues. The CDR3: CASSIAGAHTEAFF.

CDR3: CATSRARGGLYNEQFF. J is TRBJ2-1 and V is TRBV15; TCRdb picks TRBD2, but there is no DNA to check that call. Germline V gene lookup returns CDR1 LNHNV and CDR2 YYDKDF (reference sequence). The CDR3 is made up of 16 amino acids. Drawing the rest from reference TRBV15 and TRBJ2-1, the complete variable domain is DAMVIQNPRYQVTQFGKPVTLSCSQTLNHNVMYWYQQKSSQAPKLLFHYYDKDFNNEADTPDNFQSRRPNTSFCFLDIRSPGLGDTAMYLCATSRARGGLYNEQFFGPGTRLTVL.

The chain has TRBV7-6 and TRBJ2-7; the D call of TRBD1 rests on TCRdb alone, since no DNA is present to check it. CDR1 and CDR2 (germline): SGHVS, FNYEAQ. This CDR3 spans 15 amino acids. CDR3 sequence: CASSSTPQGYYEQYF.

This rearrangement joins TRBV5-4 to TRBJ2-1; TCRdb returns TRBD2, unconfirmable since there is no DNA. CDR1 SGHNT and CDR2 YYREEE come from the germline V gene (reference sequence). This CDR3 has 15 amino acids. CDR3: CASSDGLAGQNEQFF.

V is TRBV29-1 and J is TRBJ2-1; as DNA is missing, the TRBD2 call by TCRdb cannot be tested. The CDR3 loop spans 15 amino acids. Germline CDR1 SQVTM, CDR2 ANQGSEA. CDR3: CSVEALAGGPDEQFF.

The chain joins TRBV12-3 or TRBV12-4 to TRBJ2-1; absent DNA, TCRdb's TRBD2 call cannot be checked. The CDR3 has 17 amino acids. This CDR3 is CASSFLIALSSYNEQFF.

The chain combines TRBV19 with TRBJ2-1; without DNA, the TCRdb call of TRBD2 cannot be checked. The CDR3 has 12 amino acids. Germline values: CDR1 LNHDA, CDR2 SQIVND (reference sequence). CDR3 protein: CASRGLDNEQFF. The full variable domain, in which reference TRBV19 and TRBJ2-1 provide the parts outside the CDR3, is DGGITQSPKYLFRKEGQNVTLSCEQNLNHDAMYWYRQDPGQGLRLIYYSQIVNDFQKGDIAEGYSVSREKKESFPLTVTSAQKNPTAFYLCASRGLDNEQFFGPGTRLTVL.

The rearrangement joins TRBV24-1 to TRBJ1-5; TCRdb's D call of TRBD1 is untestable without DNA. Germline CDR1 reads KGHDR; CDR2 reads SFDVKD. This CDR3 region has 16 residues. The CDR3 sequence is CATSESRQGTNQPQHF.

The chain is built from TRBV12-3 or TRBV12-4 and TRBJ2-7; TCRdb returns TRBD2, unconfirmable since there is no DNA. The CDR3 is made up of 15 amino acids. This CDR3 is CASRPEVAGGMEQYF.

The chain recombines TRBV29-1 with TRBJ2-2; no DNA is available, so the TRBD2 call from TCRdb remains unchecked. The CDR3 runs to 11 residues. Germline assignment: CDR1 SQVTM and CDR2 ANQGSEA. This chain's CDR3 is CSVGLVGELFF.

The chain recombines TRBV19 with TRBJ2-1. Germline values: CDR1 LNHDA, CDR2 SQIVND (reference sequence). The CDR3 totals 13 residues. This CDR3 is CASSIDNNIEQFF. The full variable domain, completed using reference TRBV19 and TRBJ2-1, is DGGITQSPKYLFRKEGQNVTLSCEQNLNHDAMYWYRQDPGQGLRLIYYSQIVNDFQKGDIAEGYSVSREKKESFPLTVTSAQKNPTAFYLCASSIDNNIEQFFGPGTRLTVL.

The chain couples TRBV4-1 to TRBJ2-3; TCRdb names TRBD2, which stays unverified in the absence of DNA. The CDR3 has 15 residues. Germline values: CDR1 MGHRA, CDR2 YSYEKL. CDR3 region: CASSQLAGGPDTQYF.

This chain links TRBV20-1 with TRBJ2-5; absent DNA, TCRdb's TRBD1 call cannot be checked. Per the germline V gene, CDR1 is DFQATT and CDR2 is SNEGSKA (reference sequence). CDR3 length: 13 residues. The chain's CDR3 is CSARVSLVGTQYF.

V and J are TRBV7-9 and TRBJ1-5. The CDR3 runs 14 residues. Germline lookup yields CDR1 SEHNR and CDR2 FQNEAQ (reference sequence). CDR3 loop: CASSFDALNQPQHF.

Here the CDR3 reads CASSFLLAGEETQYF. V usage is TRBV12-3 or TRBV12-4 and J usage is TRBJ2-5; TCRdb reports TRBD2, a call that lacks DNA to check it against. The CDR3 is made up of 15 amino acids.

V gene TRBV15 combines with J gene TRBJ2-7; the TCRdb D gene call, TRBD1, has no DNA to confirm it. The CDR3 length is 12 residues. The germline V gene encodes CDR1 LNHNV and CDR2 YYDKDF (reference sequence). This chain's CDR3 is CATSRGGREQYF.

The chain couples TRBV7-6 to TRBJ2-5. This CDR3 contains 12 residues. Germline V lookup: CDR1 SGHVS, CDR2 FNYEAQ. This CDR3 is CASSAMLETQYF.

The chain has TRBV29-1 and TRBJ2-2; TCRdb names TRBD1, which stays unverified in the absence of DNA. The CDR3 is made up of 13 amino acids. CDR1 and CDR2 from the germline V gene are SQVTM and ANQGSEA. This chain's CDR3 is CSGRGRGTGELFF.

V and J are TRBV7-9 and TRBJ2-7; as DNA is missing, the TRBD1 call by TCRdb cannot be tested. Germline V CDR1 and CDR2: SEHNR, FQNEAQ (reference sequence). The CDR3 runs to 12 residues. CDR3 amino acids: CASSFGGIEQYF. Drawing the rest from reference TRBV7-9 and TRBJ2-7, the complete variable domain is DTGVSQNPRHKITKRGQNVTFRCDPISEHNRLYWYRQTLGQGPEFLTYFQNEAQLEKSRLLSDRFSAERPKGSFSTLEIQRTEQGDSAMYLCASSFGGIEQYFGPGTRLTVT.

V usage is TRBV7-9 and J usage is TRBJ1-5. This CDR3 region has 14 residues. Germline V gene sequence: CDR1 SEHNR, CDR2 FQNEAQ (reference sequence). The CDR3 sequence is CASSASYSNQPQHF.

The chain links TRBV29-1 to TRBJ2-7; the TRBD1 assignment by TCRdb is unverifiable without DNA. The CDR3 consists of 15 residues. CDR1 is SQVTM and CDR2 is ANQGSEA in the germline V gene. CDR3 protein: CSIEEVRQGSYEQYF.

This chain joins TRBV12-3 or TRBV12-4 and TRBJ2-1; TCRdb returns TRBD2, unconfirmable since there is no DNA. The CDR3 runs to 19 residues. This CDR3 reads CASTLLSPDGLAGVNEQFF.